This T cell receptor beta chain is from a study of cytomegalovirus exposure and HLA in healthy donors. CDR1 and CDR2 from the germline V gene are LNHDA and SQIVND (reference sequence). The V end was cut by 5 bases, the J end by 1 base, with 8 bases between. The length of the CDR3 is 13 residues. Comment on this clone: Its antigen remains unidentified.

Notes on the study in general: The study assumed roughly uniform donor sequencing depth for presence/absence analyses. A later analysis found that most CMV-associated TCR beta chains appeared HLA-restricted. In a later analysis, TCR beta V- and J-gene trimming was associated with a missense DCLRE1C variant. Rarity marked most TCR sequences, yet some public TCRs occurred in many donors.

The PCR used 60 Vbeta and 13 Jbeta primers. This table comes from immunoSEQ multiplex PCR, and its TCRdb copy is limited to in-frame clones, with some not included. The data show about 150,000 clones, approximately 79% seen once. Sequencing input: PBMCs. This sequence originates from a man between 18 and 35 years old in good health and CMV-seropositive. V usage is TRBV19 and J usage is TRBJ1-1; D gene unclear. The CDR3 nucleotides read TGTGCCAGTAGTCTACAGTGGAACACTGAAGCTTTCTTT. Its protein product is CASSLQWNTEAFF. The entire variable domain, with the rest obtained from reference TRBV19 and TRBJ1-1, is as follows: DGGITQSPKYLFRKEGQNVTLSCEQNLNHDAMYWYRQDPGQGLRLIYYSQIVNDFQKGDIAEGYSVSREKKESFPLTVTSAQKNPTAFYLCASSLQWNTEAFFGQGTRLTVV.